This T cell receptor beta chain is from a study of T-cell reconstitution after alpha-beta-depleted transplantation in children. Unique molecular identifiers were incorporated when the TCRbeta library was constructed. TCRdb itself ran the PCR reads through MiXCR, one entry per CDR3 protein. The sample holds roughly 200,000 distinct CDR3 sequences; 7.5% to 9.5% are singletons and the top ten take 35% to 40%. Only a few counts were recorded for this clonotype. Its specificity is not known. V gave up 5 bases and J gave up 2 bases; unmatched junction bases: 5. Germline CDR1 LNHNV, CDR2 YYDKDF (reference sequence). The CDR3 is 14 residues long. General study findings and limits: Most T-cell counts and diversity one year after the transplant came from T cells that were newly produced. By about two months after transplant, alpha-beta T cells reportedly arose from several hundred graft clones that had expanded. Some patients owed their high day-60 TCRbeta diversity to surviving recipient T cells and thymic progenitors.

The source is a male patient aged 2 to 9 who had a stem cell transplant for acute myeloid leukemia, so the T cells may come from the graft donor. The J gene is TRBJ2-5, the V gene TRBV15; 7 bases map to TRBD1. The source material was PBMCs, mostly from graft donor cells, sampled 360 days after TCRalphabeta/CD19-depleted stem cell transplant. In DNA form, the CDR3 reads TGTGCCACCAGCGGGCCGGGACAGCAAGAGACCCAGTACTTC. Protein product: CATSGPGQQETQYF.